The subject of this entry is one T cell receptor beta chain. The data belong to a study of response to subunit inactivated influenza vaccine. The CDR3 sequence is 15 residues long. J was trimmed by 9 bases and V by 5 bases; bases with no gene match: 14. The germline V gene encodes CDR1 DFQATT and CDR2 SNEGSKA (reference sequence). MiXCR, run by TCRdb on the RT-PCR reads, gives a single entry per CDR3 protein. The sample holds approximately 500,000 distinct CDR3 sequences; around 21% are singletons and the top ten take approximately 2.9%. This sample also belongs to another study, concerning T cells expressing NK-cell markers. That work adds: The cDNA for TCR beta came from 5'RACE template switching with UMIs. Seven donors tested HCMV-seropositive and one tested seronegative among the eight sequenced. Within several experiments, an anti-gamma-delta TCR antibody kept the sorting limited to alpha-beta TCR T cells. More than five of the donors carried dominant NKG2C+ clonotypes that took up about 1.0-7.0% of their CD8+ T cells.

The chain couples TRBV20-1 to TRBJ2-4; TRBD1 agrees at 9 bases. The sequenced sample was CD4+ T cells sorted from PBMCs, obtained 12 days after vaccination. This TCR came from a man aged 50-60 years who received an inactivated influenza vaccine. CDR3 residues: CSAGTGTGTTSIQYF. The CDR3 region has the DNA TGCAGTGCTGGAACCGGGACAGGGACCACCTCCATTCAGTACTTC.